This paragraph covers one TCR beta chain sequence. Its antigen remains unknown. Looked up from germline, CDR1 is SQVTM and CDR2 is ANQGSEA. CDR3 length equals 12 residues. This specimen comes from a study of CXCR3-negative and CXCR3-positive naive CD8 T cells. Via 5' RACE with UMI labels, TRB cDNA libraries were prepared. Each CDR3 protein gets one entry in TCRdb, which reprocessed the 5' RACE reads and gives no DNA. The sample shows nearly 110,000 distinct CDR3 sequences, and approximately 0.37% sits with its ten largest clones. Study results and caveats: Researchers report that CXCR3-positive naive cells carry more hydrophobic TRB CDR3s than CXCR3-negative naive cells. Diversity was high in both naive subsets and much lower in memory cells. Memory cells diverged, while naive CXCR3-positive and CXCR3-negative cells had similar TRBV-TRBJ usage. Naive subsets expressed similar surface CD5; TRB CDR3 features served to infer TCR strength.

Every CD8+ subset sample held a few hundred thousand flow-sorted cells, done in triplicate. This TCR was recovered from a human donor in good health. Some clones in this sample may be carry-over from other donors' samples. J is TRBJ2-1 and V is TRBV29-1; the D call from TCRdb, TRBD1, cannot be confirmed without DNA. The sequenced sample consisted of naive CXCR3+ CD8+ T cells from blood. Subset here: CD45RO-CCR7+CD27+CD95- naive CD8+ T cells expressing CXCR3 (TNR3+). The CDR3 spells CSVVTGSNEQFF.